This T cell receptor beta chain was identified in a study of CD8+ T cells in alopecia areata. The treatment was: oral pan-JAK inhibitor, 5-10 mg twice daily. Sampling of alopecia areata patients yielded lesional scalp punch biopsies as well as peripheral blood. Study-wide findings and caveats: As there was one nonresponder, how baseline CD8+ expansion relates to response remains uncertain. Among the top 100, expanded CD8+ clones were significantly decreased by tofacitinib, as was scalp clonality. There were also resident alphabeta T cells of normal skin sequenced in scalp samples.

TCR sequencing used cDNA made by reverse transcription of extracted RNA. Profiled with immunoSEQ multiplex PCR; TCRdb holds only in-frame clones, not every one. The repertoire holds about 180,000 clones, with around half as singletons. Comment on this clone: As yet, its antigen is unknown.

CDR1 is ENHRY and CDR2 is SYGVKD in the germline V gene. Between the trimmed V and J ends, which lost 0 bases and 0 bases, there was a span of 12 bases. CDR3 length: 18 residues. The starting material was CD8+ T cells sorted from blood, obtained at week 24, from a patient treated with tofacitinib. This TCR was sampled from a human donor with alopecia areata. The rearrangement links TRBV10-3 to TRBJ2-6; D is perhaps TRBD1 or TRBD2 (5 bases each). The CDR3 region has the DNA TGTGCCATCAGTGAGTCCCACGGGGCTCGCTCTGGGGCCAACGTCCTGACTTTC. This gives the protein CAISESHGARSGANVLTF.